These T cell receptor beta chains were read from a single sample in a study of blood T cell repertoires in COVID-19. The assay was immunoSEQ multiplex PCR, and TCRdb's table has in-frame clones only and misses some. Here the sample spans about 49,000 clones, over 90% being singletons. Sequencing was performed on peripheral blood. These receptors originate from a man between 60 and 75 years old with COVID-19, enrolled during active disease. The CDR3 runs from the conserved cysteine through the conserved F or W. D genes are given only for firm matches. Clone size, where shown, is once, few, many, or a class for clones that have expanded.

j_call: TRBJ1-4; d_call: NA; clone_size: NA; v_call: TRBV4-1; cdr3_aa: CASSQDPWRVQEKLFF; cdr3_nt: TGCGCCAGCAGCCAAGATCCCTGGAGGGTTCAGGAAAAACTGTTTTTT
j_call: TRBJ2-5; d_call: NA; clone_size: NA; v_call: TRBV12-5; cdr3_aa: CASGAGPTRTQYF; cdr3_nt: TGTGCTAGTGGGGCGGGACCGACGAGAACCCAGTACTTC
j_call: TRBJ2-7; d_call: TRBD2; clone_size: NA; v_call: TRBV7-9; cdr3_aa: CASSFPGLAGNEQYF; cdr3_nt: TGTGCCAGCAGCTTCCCGGGACTAGCGGGAAACGAGCAGTACTTC
j_call: TRBJ1-1; d_call: TRBD1; clone_size: NA; v_call: TRBV5-1; cdr3_aa: CASSTVQGAGTEAFF; cdr3_nt: TGCGCCAGCAGCACCGTACAGGGGGCAGGAACTGAAGCTTTCTTT
j_call: TRBJ2-6; d_call: TRBD2; clone_size: NA; v_call: TRBV3-1/TRBV3-2; cdr3_aa: CASSHSAGALSGANVLTF; cdr3_nt: TGTGCCAGCAGCCACTCAGCGGGGGCCCTCTCTGGGGCCAACGTCCTGACTTTC
j_call: TRBJ1-2; d_call: NA; clone_size: NA; v_call: TRBV7-9; cdr3_aa: CAIPPWGVDGYTF; cdr3_nt: TGTGCCATCCCACCCTGGGGGGTGGATGGCTACACCTTC
j_call: TRBJ2-1; d_call: TRBD2; clone_size: NA; v_call: TRBV24-1; cdr3_aa: CATQRGRSYNEQFF; cdr3_nt: TGTGCCACCCAGCGGGGGCGATCCTACAATGAGCAGTTCTTC
j_call: TRBJ1-1; d_call: NA; clone_size: NA; v_call: TRBV5-8; cdr3_aa: CASSAGQNTEAFF; cdr3_nt: TGTGCCAGCAGCGCAGGACAAAACACTGAAGCTTTCTTT
j_call: TRBJ2-1; d_call: TRBD1; clone_size: NA; v_call: TRBV19; cdr3_aa: CASSRWTGGSYNEQFF; cdr3_nt: TGTGCCAGTAGTAGATGGACAGGGGGGTCCTACAATGAGCAGTTCTTC
j_call: TRBJ1-2; d_call: TRBD1; clone_size: NA; v_call: TRBV15; cdr3_aa: CATSRARDRAYGYTF; cdr3_nt: TGTGCCACCAGCAGAGCCCGGGACAGGGCTTATGGCTACACCTTC
j_call: TRBJ1-2; d_call: NA; clone_size: NA; v_call: TRBV18; cdr3_aa: CASSPYPPEAYGYTF; cdr3_nt: TGTGCCAGCTCACCTTACCCCCCGGAGGCCTATGGCTACACCTTC
j_call: TRBJ1-5; d_call: TRBD1; clone_size: NA; v_call: TRBV9; cdr3_aa: CASSAGTVRNQPQHF; cdr3_nt: TGTGCCAGCAGCGCCGGGACAGTGAGGAATCAGCCCCAGCATTTT
j_call: TRBJ2-7; d_call: TRBD2; clone_size: few; v_call: TRBV7-9; cdr3_aa: CASSLGTSGIISPEQYF; cdr3_nt: TGTGCCAGCAGCTTAGGGACTAGCGGGATAATTAGCCCCGAGCAGTACTTC
j_call: TRBJ2-2; d_call: NA; clone_size: NA; v_call: TRBV5-1; cdr3_aa: CASSLDRGSNTGELFF; cdr3_nt: TGCGCCAGCAGCTTGGATAGGGGATCGAACACCGGGGAGCTGTTTTTT
j_call: TRBJ1-3; d_call: TRBD1; clone_size: NA; v_call: TRBV2; cdr3_aa: CARRDSSGNTIYF; cdr3_nt: TGTGCCAGAAGGGACAGCTCTGGAAACACCATATATTTT
j_call: TRBJ1-1; d_call: TRBD1; clone_size: NA; v_call: TRBV11-3; cdr3_aa: CASSLGTGNTEAFF; cdr3_nt: TGTGCCAGCAGCTTAGGGACAGGGAACACTGAAGCTTTCTTT
j_call: TRBJ1-1; d_call: NA; clone_size: NA; v_call: TRBV19; cdr3_aa: CASSIGSKSVLNTEAFF; cdr3_nt: TGTGCCAGTAGTATAGGTTCGAAAAGCGTCCTGAACACTGAAGCTTTCTTT
j_call: TRBJ2-7; d_call: TRBD2; clone_size: NA; v_call: TRBV5-1; cdr3_aa: CASSWGTSGVSYEQYF; cdr3_nt: TGCGCCAGCAGCTGGGGGACTAGCGGGGTTTCCTACGAGCAGTACTTC
j_call: TRBJ1-1; d_call: NA; clone_size: NA; v_call: TRBV3-1/TRBV3-2; cdr3_aa: CASRPQPLNTEAFF; cdr3_nt: TGTGCCAGCAGGCCACAGCCTTTGAACACTGAAGCTTTCTTT
j_call: TRBJ2-1; d_call: TRBD2; clone_size: NA; v_call: TRBV5-5; cdr3_aa: CASSLAAGGYNEQFF; cdr3_nt: TGTGCCAGCAGCTTGGCAGCGGGGGGCTACAATGAGCAGTTCTTC
j_call: TRBJ1-2; d_call: TRBD1; clone_size: NA; v_call: TRBV19; cdr3_aa: CASTPDDRAGGYTF; cdr3_nt: TGTGCCAGTACGCCAGATGACAGGGCGGGTGGCTACACCTTC
j_call: TRBJ1-2; d_call: TRBD1; clone_size: once; v_call: TRBV30; cdr3_aa: CAWSHRGGYGYTF; cdr3_nt: TGTGCCTGGAGCCACAGGGGGGGGTATGGCTACACCTTC
j_call: TRBJ2-2; d_call: NA; clone_size: once; v_call: TRBV2; cdr3_aa: CASSVEVYGELFF; cdr3_nt: TGTGCCAGCAGTGTCGAGGTTTACGGGGAGCTGTTTTTT
j_call: TRBJ2-7; d_call: NA; clone_size: NA; v_call: TRBV12-3/TRBV12-4; cdr3_aa: CASSQLYEQYF; cdr3_nt: TGTGCCAGCAGTCAACTGTACGAGCAGTACTTC
j_call: TRBJ1-6; d_call: NA; clone_size: NA; v_call: TRBV16; cdr3_aa: CASSRQGTYNSPLHF; cdr3_nt: TGTGCCAGCAGCCGCCAGGGGACCTATAATTCACCCCTCCACTTT
j_call: TRBJ2-7; d_call: NA; clone_size: NA; v_call: TRBV27; cdr3_aa: CASWTYEQYF; cdr3_nt: TGTGCCAGCTGGACTTACGAGCAGTACTTC
j_call: TRBJ1-5; d_call: NA; clone_size: NA; v_call: TRBV2; cdr3_aa: CASRQDTSNQPQHF; cdr3_nt: TGTGCCAGCAGACAGGACACTAGCAATCAGCCCCAGCATTTT
j_call: TRBJ2-7; d_call: TRBD1; clone_size: NA; v_call: TRBV30; cdr3_aa: CAWGTGQGSYEQYF; cdr3_nt: TGTGCCTGGGGGACTGGACAGGGATCGTACGAGCAGTACTTC
j_call: TRBJ2-3; d_call: TRBD2; clone_size: NA; v_call: TRBV28; cdr3_aa: CASSLPGLVANTQYF; cdr3_nt: TGTGCCAGCAGTTTACCGGGACTAGTCGCAAATACGCAGTATTTT
j_call: TRBJ1-6; d_call: NA; clone_size: NA; v_call: TRBV12-5; cdr3_aa: CASGLSTALFSPLHF; cdr3_nt: TGTGCTAGTGGCCTATCGACAGCTCTATTTTCACCCCTCCACTTT
j_call: TRBJ1-5; d_call: NA; clone_size: NA; v_call: TRBV12-3/TRBV12-4; cdr3_aa: CASRPRVDQPQHF; cdr3_nt: TGTGCCAGCAGGCCCCGGGTGGATCAGCCCCAGCATTTT
j_call: TRBJ2-1; d_call: TRBD1; clone_size: NA; v_call: TRBV5-1; cdr3_aa: CASSWGQGSNNEQFF; cdr3_nt: TGCGCCAGCAGCTGGGGACAGGGAAGTAACAATGAGCAGTTCTTC
j_call: TRBJ2-7; d_call: TRBD1; clone_size: NA; v_call: TRBV28; cdr3_aa: CASTTGGAMVYEQYF; cdr3_nt: TGTGCCAGCACGACAGGGGGCGCGATGGTCTACGAGCAGTACTTC
j_call: TRBJ1-1; d_call: NA; clone_size: NA; v_call: TRBV18; cdr3_aa: CASSPEHMNTEAFF; cdr3_nt: TGTGCCAGCTCACCAGAACATATGAACACTGAAGCTTTCTTT
j_call: TRBJ1-6; d_call: NA; clone_size: NA; v_call: TRBV7-8; cdr3_aa: CASSLGPTGSYNSPLHF; cdr3_nt: TGTGCCAGCAGCTTAGGCCCCACAGGGTCCTATAATTCACCCCTCCACTTT
j_call: TRBJ1-3; d_call: NA; clone_size: NA; v_call: TRBV3-1/TRBV3-2; cdr3_aa: CASSPLQDSPTGNTIYF; cdr3_nt: TGTGCCAGCAGCCCCCTCCAGGACAGCCCCACTGGAAACACCATATATTTT
j_call: TRBJ2-5; d_call: TRBD2; clone_size: NA; v_call: TRBV7-9; cdr3_aa: CASSTSGGQGGETQYF; cdr3_nt: TGTGCCAGCAGTACCAGCGGGGGACAAGGTGGAGAGACCCAGTACTTC
j_call: TRBJ2-1; d_call: TRBD1; clone_size: NA; v_call: TRBV30; cdr3_aa: CAWSVRTGGPYNEQFF; cdr3_nt: TGTGCCTGGAGTGTACGGACAGGGGGCCCCTACAATGAGCAGTTCTTC
j_call: TRBJ2-5; d_call: NA; clone_size: NA; v_call: TRBV7-3; cdr3_aa: CASSLIGGAEETQYF; cdr3_nt: TGTGCCAGCAGCTTAATTGGGGGGGCGGAAGAGACCCAGTACTTC
j_call: TRBJ2-1; d_call: NA; clone_size: NA; v_call: TRBV2; cdr3_aa: CAIVPGGRVNEQFF; cdr3_nt: TGTGCCATCGTACCCGGGGGGCGAGTCAATGAGCAGTTCTTC
j_call: TRBJ2-1; d_call: TRBD2; clone_size: NA; v_call: TRBV14; cdr3_aa: CASSQLRGVYYNEQFF; cdr3_nt: TGTGCCAGCAGCCAATTGCGGGGGGTATATTACAATGAGCAGTTCTTC
j_call: TRBJ1-2; d_call: NA; clone_size: NA; v_call: TRBV28; cdr3_aa: CASSSTQGPGNYGYTF; cdr3_nt: TGTGCCAGCAGTTCAACCCAAGGCCCAGGGAACTATGGCTACACCTTC
j_call: TRBJ1-1; d_call: NA; clone_size: NA; v_call: TRBV7-8; cdr3_aa: CASSSAGGARTEAFF; cdr3_nt: TGTGCCAGCAGCTCCGCGGGGGGGGCGCGGACTGAAGCTTTCTTT
j_call: TRBJ2-7; d_call: TRBD2; clone_size: once; v_call: TRBV4-1; cdr3_aa: CASSQLAGPSSYEQYF; cdr3_nt: TGCGCCAGCAGCCAACTAGCGGGGCCAAGCTCCTACGAGCAGTACTTC
j_call: TRBJ1-1; d_call: NA; clone_size: NA; v_call: TRBV5-4; cdr3_aa: CASSLVKAAEAFF; cdr3_nt: TGTGCCAGCAGCTTAGTCAAGGCGGCTGAAGCTTTCTTT
j_call: TRBJ1-2; d_call: NA; clone_size: NA; v_call: TRBV19; cdr3_aa: CASSGDKTNYGYTF; cdr3_nt: TGTGCCAGTAGCGGGGACAAGACTAACTATGGCTACACCTTC
j_call: TRBJ1-1; d_call: NA; clone_size: NA; v_call: TRBV7-2; cdr3_aa: CASSHPPRTASEAFF; cdr3_nt: TGTGCCAGCAGCCACCCGCCTCGGACAGCCTCTGAAGCTTTCTTT
j_call: TRBJ1-3; d_call: NA; clone_size: NA; v_call: TRBV7-9; cdr3_aa: CASSPRTGRGNTIYF; cdr3_nt: TGTGCCAGCAGCCCTCGAACAGGGCGTGGAAACACCATATATTTT
j_call: TRBJ1-2; d_call: TRBD1; clone_size: NA; v_call: TRBV7-2; cdr3_aa: CASSPDRRNYGYTF; cdr3_nt: TGTGCCAGCAGCCCGGACAGGAGGAACTATGGCTACACCTTC
j_call: TRBJ2-5; d_call: TRBD1; clone_size: once; v_call: TRBV7-9; cdr3_aa: CASSGGQGKGETQYF; cdr3_nt: TGTGCCAGCAGCGGGGGACAGGGGAAAGGCGAGACCCAGTACTTC
j_call: TRBJ2-3; d_call: NA; clone_size: NA; v_call: TRBV10-3; cdr3_aa: CAISPGQRQYF; cdr3_nt: TGTGCCATCAGTCCAGGTCAGAGGCAGTATTTT
j_call: TRBJ1-5; d_call: TRBD1; clone_size: NA; v_call: TRBV3-1/TRBV3-2; cdr3_aa: CASSQGTGVRPQHF; cdr3_nt: TGTGCCAGCAGCCAAGGGACAGGGGTACGGCCCCAGCATTTT
j_call: TRBJ1-1; d_call: NA; clone_size: NA; v_call: TRBV10-2; cdr3_aa: CASRVTENTEAFF; cdr3_nt: TGCGCCAGCAGAGTGACAGAGAACACTGAAGCTTTCTTT
j_call: TRBJ1-5; d_call: TRBD1; clone_size: NA; v_call: TRBV5-1; cdr3_aa: CASSITGGLNQPQHF; cdr3_nt: TGCGCCAGCAGCATAACAGGGGGTTTGAATCAGCCCCAGCATTTT
j_call: TRBJ1-2; d_call: NA; clone_size: NA; v_call: TRBV5-1; cdr3_aa: CASSFTQANYGYTF; cdr3_nt: TGCGCCAGCAGCTTCACCCAGGCGAACTATGGCTACACCTTC